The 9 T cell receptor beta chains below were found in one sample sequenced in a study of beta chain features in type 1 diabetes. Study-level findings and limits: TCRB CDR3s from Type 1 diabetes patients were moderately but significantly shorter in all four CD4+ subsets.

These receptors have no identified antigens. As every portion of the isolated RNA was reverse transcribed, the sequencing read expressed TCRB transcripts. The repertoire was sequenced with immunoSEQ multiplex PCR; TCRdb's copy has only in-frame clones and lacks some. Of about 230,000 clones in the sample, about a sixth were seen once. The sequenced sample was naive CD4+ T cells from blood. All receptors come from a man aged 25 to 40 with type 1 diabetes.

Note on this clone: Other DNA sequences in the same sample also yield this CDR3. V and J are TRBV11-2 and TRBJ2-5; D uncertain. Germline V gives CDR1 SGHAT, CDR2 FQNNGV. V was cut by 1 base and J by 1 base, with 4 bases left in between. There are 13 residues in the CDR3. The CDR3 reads CASSLGTQETQYF. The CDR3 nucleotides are TGTGCCAGCAGCTTAGGGACCCAAGAGACCCAGTACTTC. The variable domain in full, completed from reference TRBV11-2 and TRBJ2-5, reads EAGVAQSPRYKIIEKRQSVAFWCNPISGHATLYWYQQILGQGPKLLIQFQNNGVVDDSQLPKDRFSAERLKGVDSTLKIQPAKLEDSAVYLCASSLGTQETQYFGPGTRLLVL.

CDR3 in amino acids: CASSRGTANYGYTF. For the CDR3, the DNA is TGTGCCAGCAGCCGCGGGACCGCAAACTATGGCTACACCTTC. This chain uses TRBV6-5 with TRBJ1-2, with D possibly TRBD1 on 5 matching bases. CDR1 MNHEY and CDR2 SVGAGI come from the germline V gene. The ends were cut back, 6 bases at V and 2 bases at J, with 13 bases in the middle. The CDR3 sequence is 14 residues long.

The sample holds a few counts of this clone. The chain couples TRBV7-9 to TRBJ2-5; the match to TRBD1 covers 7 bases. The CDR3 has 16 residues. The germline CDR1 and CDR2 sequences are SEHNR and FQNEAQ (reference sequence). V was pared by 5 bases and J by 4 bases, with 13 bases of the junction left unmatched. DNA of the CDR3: TGTGCCAGCAGCGACTCGAAGGGGGCTCTTGGAGAGACCCAGTACTTC. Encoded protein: CASSDSKGALGETQYF. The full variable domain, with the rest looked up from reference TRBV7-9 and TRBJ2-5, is DTGVSQNPRHKITKRGQNVTFRCDPISEHNRLYWYRQTLGQGPEFLTYFQNEAQLEKSRLLSDRFSAERPKGSFSTLEIQRTEQGDSAMYLCASSDSKGALGETQYFGPGTRLLVL.

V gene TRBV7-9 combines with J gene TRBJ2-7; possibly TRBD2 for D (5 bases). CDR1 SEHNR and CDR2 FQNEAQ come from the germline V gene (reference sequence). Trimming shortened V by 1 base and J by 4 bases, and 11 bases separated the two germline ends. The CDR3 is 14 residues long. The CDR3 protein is CASSLEQTGYEQYF. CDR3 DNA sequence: TGTGCCAGCAGCTTAGAGCAAACGGGGTACGAGCAGTACTTC. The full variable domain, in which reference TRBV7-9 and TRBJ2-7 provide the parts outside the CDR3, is DTGVSQNPRHKITKRGQNVTFRCDPISEHNRLYWYRQTLGQGPEFLTYFQNEAQLEKSRLLSDRFSAERPKGSFSTLEIQRTEQGDSAMYLCASSLEQTGYEQYFGPGTRLTVT.

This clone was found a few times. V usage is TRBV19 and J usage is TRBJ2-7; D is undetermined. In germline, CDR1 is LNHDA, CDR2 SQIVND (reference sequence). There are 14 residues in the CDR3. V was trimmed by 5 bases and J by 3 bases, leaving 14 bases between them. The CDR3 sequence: CASSVSRENYEQYF. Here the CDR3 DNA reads TGTGCCAGTAGTGTCTCCAGAGAAAACTACGAGCAGTACTTC.

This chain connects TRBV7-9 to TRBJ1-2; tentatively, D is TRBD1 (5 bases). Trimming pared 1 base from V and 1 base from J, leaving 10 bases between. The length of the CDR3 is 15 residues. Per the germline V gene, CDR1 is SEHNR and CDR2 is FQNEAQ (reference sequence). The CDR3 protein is CASSLVPTDNYGYTF. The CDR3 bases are TGTGCCAGCAGCTTAGTACCGACAGATAACTATGGCTACACCTTC. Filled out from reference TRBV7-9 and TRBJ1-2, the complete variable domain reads DTGVSQNPRHKITKRGQNVTFRCDPISEHNRLYWYRQTLGQGPEFLTYFQNEAQLEKSRLLSDRFSAERPKGSFSTLEIQRTEQGDSAMYLCASSLVPTDNYGYTFGSGTRLTVV.

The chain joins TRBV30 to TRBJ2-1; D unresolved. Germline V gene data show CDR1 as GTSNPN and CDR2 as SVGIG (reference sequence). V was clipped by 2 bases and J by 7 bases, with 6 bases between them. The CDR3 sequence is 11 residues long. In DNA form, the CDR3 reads TGTGCCTGGAGTTTATCAAATGAGCAGTTCTTC. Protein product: CAWSLSNEQFF.

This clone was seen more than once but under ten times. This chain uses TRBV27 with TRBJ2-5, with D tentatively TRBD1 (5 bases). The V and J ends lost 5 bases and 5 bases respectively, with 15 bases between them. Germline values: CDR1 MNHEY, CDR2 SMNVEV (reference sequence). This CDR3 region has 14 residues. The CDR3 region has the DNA TGTGCCAGCAGTATGAAACCCAGGGCGGAGACCCAGTACTTC. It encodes CASSMKPRAETQYF.

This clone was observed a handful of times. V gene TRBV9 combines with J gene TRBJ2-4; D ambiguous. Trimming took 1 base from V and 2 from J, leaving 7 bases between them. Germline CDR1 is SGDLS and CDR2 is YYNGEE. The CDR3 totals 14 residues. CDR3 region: CASSVYPPKNIQYF. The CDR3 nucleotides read TGTGCCAGCAGCGTATACCCTCCCAAAAACATTCAGTACTTC. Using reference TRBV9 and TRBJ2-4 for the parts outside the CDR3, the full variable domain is DSGVTQTPKHLITATGQRVTLRCSPRSGDLSVYWYQQSLDQGLQFLIQYYNGEERAKGNILERFSAQQFPDLHSELNLSSLELGDSALYFCASSVYPPKNIQYFGAGTRLSVL.